This TCR beta chain was documented in a study of blood T cell repertoires in COVID-19. Study as a whole: The United States, Italy and Spain supplied acute and convalescent COVID-19 samples.

In the authors' workflow: From reference gene primer amplification, estimates of nucleated cell counts were derived. Profiling relied on immunoSEQ multiplex PCR, and the TCRdb table lists in-frame clones only, not all of them. Clone size and the V and J calls come from that table; the DNA yielded D and trimming. The sample carries around 200,000 clones, roughly 89% recorded once. Individuals aged about 18 to 90 years were recruited from around 22 US areas. Participant-given clinical history determined each cohort assignment. CDR1 is MRHNA and CDR2 is SNTAGT in the germline V gene. Losses at the gene ends were 0 bases for V and 2 bases for J; bases not matched to a gene: 3. There are 16 residues in the CDR3.

V usage is TRBV6-4 and J usage is TRBJ2-3; 9 bases agree with TRBD2. This TCR was recovered from a middle-aged woman with acute COVID-19. Sequencing was performed on PBMCs or T cells enriched from blood (not recorded which). The DNA for the CDR3 is TGTGCCAGCAGTGACTCGGCGGGGGGGCACACAGATACGCAGTATTTT. It encodes CASSDSAGGHTDTQYF.